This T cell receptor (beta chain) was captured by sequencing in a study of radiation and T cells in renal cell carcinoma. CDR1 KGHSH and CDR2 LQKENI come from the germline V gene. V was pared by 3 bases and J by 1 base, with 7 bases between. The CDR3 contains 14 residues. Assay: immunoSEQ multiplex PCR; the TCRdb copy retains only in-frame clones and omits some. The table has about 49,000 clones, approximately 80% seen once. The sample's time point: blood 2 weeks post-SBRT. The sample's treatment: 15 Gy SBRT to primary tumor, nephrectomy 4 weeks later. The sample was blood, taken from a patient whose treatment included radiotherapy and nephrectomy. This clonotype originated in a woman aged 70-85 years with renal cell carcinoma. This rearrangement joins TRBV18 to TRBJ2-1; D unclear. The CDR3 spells CASSPLGSYNEQFF. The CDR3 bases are TGTGCCAGCTCACCCTTGGGGTCCTACAATGAGCAGTTCTTC.